These 10 T cell receptor beta chains originate from one sample sequenced in a study of OX40 agonist ivuxolimab in advanced cancers. Generated by immunoSEQ multiplex PCR, the TCRdb table keeps only in-frame clones and is missing some. The table includes 65,000 to 95,000 clones, around 83% detected once. This sample comprised CD4+ or CD8+ T cells sorted from blood, obtained in a trial of the OX40 agonist ivuxolimab. The origin of the receptors is an adult with an advanced solid tumor such as melanoma, head and neck, liver or kidney cancer.

The rearrangement joins TRBV28 to TRBJ1-2, with D tentatively TRBD1 (6 bases). Germline V CDR1 and CDR2: MDHEN, SYDVKM. This CDR3 region has 14 residues. The V gene lost 7 bases and the J gene lost 8 bases, with 20 bases spanning the gap. CDR3 nucleotide sequence: TGTGCCAGCATCCCCGGGGGGCAAGGAAAAGGCTACACCTTC. This codes for CASIPGGQGKGYTF.

The J gene is TRBJ2-1, the V gene TRBV27, with D uncertain. From germline, CDR1 is MNHEY and CDR2 SMNVEV (reference sequence). V lost 3 bases and J 10 bases, leaving 10 bases between the germline ends. CDR3 length: 12 residues. The CDR3 protein is CASSFGPGEQFF. The CDR3 DNA is TGTGCCAGCAGTTTTGGGCCAGGCGAGCAGTTCTTC.

V gene TRBV6-5 combines with J gene TRBJ1-5; 7 nucleotides match TRBD1. The length of the CDR3 is 14 residues. Trimming removed 5 bases from V and 7 bases from J; junction bases left unmatched: 8. Germline V gene lookup returns CDR1 MNHEY and CDR2 SVGAGI. The CDR3 protein is CASSQQGLGQPQHF. CDR3 coding DNA: TGTGCCAGCAGTCAACAGGGGCTAGGGCAGCCCCAGCATTTT.

CDR3 in amino acids: CASSLGSPLHF. The CDR3 DNA reads as TGTGCCAGCAGCTTAGGTTCACCCCTCCACTTT. The chain joins TRBV7-2 to TRBJ1-6; D gene unclear. Between the trimmed V and J ends, which lost 1 base and 9 bases, there was a span of 1 base. The V gene's germline CDR1 is SGHTA and CDR2 FQGNSA. The CDR3 has 11 amino acids. Together with reference TRBV7-2 and TRBJ1-6, the CDR3 gives the full variable domain: GAGVSQSPSNKVTEKGKDVELRCDPISGHTALYWYRQSLGQGLEFLIYFQGNSAPDKSGLPSDRFSAERTGGSVSTLTIQRTQQEDSAVYLCASSLGSPLHFGNGTRLTVT.

This chain joins TRBV19 and TRBJ1-6; TRBD1 might be the D (5 bases). V was pared by 3 bases and J by 7 bases, with 13 bases between. The CDR3 extends over 15 amino acids. Germline-derived CDR1 and CDR2 are LNHDA and SQIVND (reference sequence). The CDR3 DNA is TGTGCCAGTAGTATTAGGGGAATTGGCAATTCACCCCTCCACTTT. Encoded protein: CASSIRGIGNSPLHF.

The rearrangement joins TRBV5-4 to TRBJ2-6; D remains ambiguous. Trimming shortened V by 3 bases and J by 2 bases, and 9 bases separated the two germline ends. CDR1 and CDR2 from the germline V gene are SGHNT and YYREEE (reference sequence). CDR3 length: 15 amino acids. The CDR3 region has the DNA TGTGCCAGCAGCTCCAGGAGCACTGGGGCCAACGTCCTGACTTTC. Its translation: CASSSRSTGANVLTF.

The chain couples TRBV6-1 to TRBJ2-7; 9 nucleotides agree with TRBD2. Germline V gene lookup returns CDR1 MNHNS and CDR2 SASEGT. The CDR3 is 14 residues long. J gave up 4 bases and V 4 bases, and 5 bases lay outside the gene matches. The CDR3 bases are TGTGCCAGCAGTGGCGGGGGGGGACCTTACGAGCAGTACTTC. Protein: CASSGGGGPYEQYF.

The chain couples TRBV29-1 to TRBJ1-2; perhaps TRBD1 as D (5 bases). Germline assignment: CDR1 SQVTM and CDR2 ANQGSEA. Between the trimmed V and J ends, which lost 3 bases and 8 bases, there was a span of 16 bases. There are 13 residues in the CDR3. CDR3 sequence reads: CSVETTDRVGYTF. As DNA, the CDR3 is TGCAGCGTTGAGACGACAGACCGAGTGGGCTACACCTTC.

The chain uses TRBV15 and TRBJ2-6; D may correspond to TRBD1 or TRBD2 (5 bases each). V was shortened by 1 base and J by 2 bases, with 12 bases between the two germline ends. The CDR3 runs 17 residues. Germline V lookup: CDR1 LNHNV, CDR2 YYDKDF (reference sequence). The CDR3 loop reads CATSRAGDRPGANVLTF. The CDR3 DNA follows: TGTGCCACCAGCAGAGCTGGGGACCGACCTGGGGCCAACGTCCTGACTTTC.

This chain joins TRBV5-4 and TRBJ2-5, with a possible D match to TRBD2 (5 bases). Trimming removed 0 bases from V and 2 bases from J, with 11 bases in between. The CDR3 runs 15 residues. Germline-derived CDR1 and CDR2 are SGHNT and YYREEE (reference sequence). CDR3 sequence: CASSLATPGQETQYF. The CDR3 DNA follows: TGTGCCAGCAGCTTGGCAACGCCGGGACAAGAGACCCAGTACTTC.